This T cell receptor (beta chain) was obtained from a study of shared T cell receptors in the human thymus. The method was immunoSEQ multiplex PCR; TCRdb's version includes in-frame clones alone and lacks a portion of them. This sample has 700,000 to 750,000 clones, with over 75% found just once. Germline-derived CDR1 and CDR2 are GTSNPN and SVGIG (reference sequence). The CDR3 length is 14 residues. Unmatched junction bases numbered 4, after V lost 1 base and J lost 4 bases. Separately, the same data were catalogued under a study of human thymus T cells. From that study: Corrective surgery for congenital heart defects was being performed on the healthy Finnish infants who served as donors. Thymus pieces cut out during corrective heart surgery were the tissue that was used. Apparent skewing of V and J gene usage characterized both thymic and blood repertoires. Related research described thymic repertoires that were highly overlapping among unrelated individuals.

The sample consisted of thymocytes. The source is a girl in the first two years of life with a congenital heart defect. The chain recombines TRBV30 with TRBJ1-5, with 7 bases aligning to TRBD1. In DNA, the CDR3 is TGTGCCTGGAGTGCAAGGGGGCGTAATCAGCCCCAGCATTTT. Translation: CAWSARGRNQPQHF. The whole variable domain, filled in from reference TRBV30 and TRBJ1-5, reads SQTIHQWPATLVQPVGSPLSLECTVEGTSNPNLYWYRQAAGRGLQLLFYSVGIGQISSEVPQNLSASRPQDRQFILSSKKLLLSDSGFYLCAWSARGRNQPQHFGDGTRLSIL.